This passage covers 17 T cell receptor beta chains from one sample sequenced in a study of shared clonotypes between healthy human individuals. Sequencing was performed with immunoSEQ multiplex PCR; in TCRdb, only in-frame clones are kept and a portion is missing. The sample records about 700,000 clones, about 91% being singletons. Naive CD8 cells were CD45RO-negative, positively selected for CCR7, excluding terminally differentiated effector memory CD45RA+ cells. The source material was naive CD8+ T cells sorted from blood. The receptors come from a man aged 30-40 years in good health.

The gene calls are TRBV10-3 and TRBJ2-3; no firm D call. This CDR3 has 14 residues. CDR1 is ENHRY and CDR2 is SYGVKD in the germline V gene. V lost 3 bases to trimming and J lost 2 bases, with 9 bases between them. The CDR3 DNA is TGTGCCATCAGTGAAAGAACGAACACAGATACGCAGTATTTT. It yields the protein CAISERTNTDTQYF.

The J gene is TRBJ1-4, the V gene TRBV30; tentative D call: TRBD1 (5 bases). The V and J ends lost 7 bases and 4 bases respectively, with 22 bases between them. There are 16 residues in the CDR3. Germline loops: CDR1 GTSNPN, CDR2 SVGIG (reference sequence). For the CDR3, the DNA is TGTGCCTCGTTATCCTACGACCCGGGACTTAATGAAAAACTGTTTTTT. It encodes CASLSYDPGLNEKLFF.

V is TRBV13 and J is TRBJ2-7, with D perhaps being TRBD1 or TRBD2 (6 bases each). V was trimmed by 5 bases and J by 7 bases, leaving 24 bases between them. The CDR3 covers 16 residues. Germline CDR1 and CDR2: PRHDT and FYEKMQ (reference sequence). CDR3 sequence (DNA): TGTGCCAGCAGCCCAGGGGCGGCGCGGGGTGAAGTGGAGCAGTACTTC. This translates into CASSPGAARGEVEQYF.

This clone has only one observation. The chain couples TRBV6-4 to TRBJ2-1, with TRBD2 identical over 11 bases. After removal of 2 bases from V and 7 bases from J, the junction contained 4 bases not matched to a gene. The CDR3 sequence is 15 residues long. Germline lookup yields CDR1 MRHNA and CDR2 SNTAGT. The CDR3 DNA reads as TGTGCCAGCAGTGACACTAGCGGGAGTCGAAATGAGCAGTTCTTC. Its translation: CASSDTSGSRNEQFF.

This sequence joins TRBV12-5 and TRBJ2-1; D is ambiguous. The CDR3 loop spans 13 amino acids. Trimming removed 5 bases at V and 0 bases at J, with 5 bases between. CDR1 and CDR2 from the germline V gene are LGHNT and FRNRAP. This CDR3 is CASGDDSYNEQFF. The DNA for the CDR3 is TGTGCTAGTGGTGACGACTCCTACAATGAGCAGTTCTTC.

V is TRBV29-1 and J is TRBJ2-3; no definite D call. This CDR3 contains 14 residues. CDR1 and CDR2 (germline): SQVTM, ANQGSEA. V lost 3 bases to trimming and J lost 4 bases, with 14 bases between them. The CDR3 sequence: CSVEGLFLSDTQYF. CDR3 nucleotide sequence: TGCAGCGTTGAGGGTCTATTTTTATCAGATACGCAGTATTTT.

CDR3 residues: CASSSPSGAYTYEQYF. The CDR3 bases are TGTGCCAGCAGTTCCCCGTCGGGGGCCTACACCTACGAGCAGTACTTC. V is TRBV28 and J is TRBJ2-7; D may match TRBD1 or TRBD2 (6 bases each). V was shortened by 4 bases and J by 2 bases, with 18 bases between the two germline ends. The CDR3 length is 16 residues. In germline, CDR1 is MDHEN, CDR2 SYDVKM.

The chain joins TRBV11-2 to TRBJ2-7; D unresolved. CDR3 size: 12 residues. V was shortened by 3 bases and J by 2 bases, with 5 bases between the two germline ends. Per the germline V gene, CDR1 is SGHAT and CDR2 is FQNNGV. The CDR3, as DNA: TGTGCCAGCAGCTTTGAGCCCTACGAGCAGTACTTC. Its translation is CASSFEPYEQYF. The full variable domain, rest sourced from reference TRBV11-2 and TRBJ2-7, is EAGVAQSPRYKIIEKRQSVAFWCNPISGHATLYWYQQILGQGPKLLIQFQNNGVVDDSQLPKDRFSAERLKGVDSTLKIQPAKLEDSAVYLCASSFEPYEQYFGPGTRLTVT.

The chain couples TRBV5-8 to TRBJ2-1; D perhaps matches TRBD2 (5 bases). The V gene's germline CDR1 is SGHTS and CDR2 YDEGEE. CDR3 length: 15 amino acids. Deletions cut 1 base from V and 0 bases from J, with 8 bases between. The CDR3: CASSLSGSSYNEQFF. The CDR3, as DNA: TGTGCCAGCAGCTTGAGTGGGAGCTCCTACAATGAGCAGTTCTTC.

The chain has TRBV29-1 and TRBJ2-5, with TRBD2 identical over 10 bases. Germline V CDR1 and CDR2: SQVTM, ANQGSEA. After removal of 3 bases from V and 5 bases from J, the junction contained 9 bases not matched to a gene. The CDR3 contains 15 residues. The CDR3 bases are TGCAGCGTTGATCTTCCTAGCGGGAGCAGGGAGACCCAGTACTTC. As protein: CSVDLPSGSRETQYF.

This clone is a singleton in its sample. The gene calls are TRBV23-1 and TRBJ2-7; 9 bases line up with TRBD1. TRBV23-1 qualifies as an ORF whose function is uncertain. There are 15 residues in the CDR3. V dropped 2 bases and J dropped 5; count of bases not matched to a gene: 7. The CDR3 reads CASSQQTGTGNEQYF. CDR3 nucleotides: TGCGCCAGCAGTCAACAGACCGGGACAGGGAACGAGCAGTACTTC.

The chain links TRBV10-1 to TRBJ2-7, with 7 bases fitting TRBD2. The V and J ends lost 4 bases and 2 bases, in that order; junction bases with no gene match: 5. This CDR3 spans 14 amino acids. Germline assignment: CDR1 WNHNN and CDR2 SYGVQD (reference sequence). The CDR3 protein is CASSAGTTAYEQYF. CDR3 DNA: TGCGCCAGCAGTGCGGGGACTACCGCCTACGAGCAGTACTTC.

The chain is built from TRBV7-6 and TRBJ2-1, with TRBD2 matching 9 bases. Germline V lookup: CDR1 SGHVS, CDR2 FNYEAQ. The CDR3 has 16 amino acids. V shed 0 bases, J shed 9 bases, and the junction held 9 bases outside the gene matches. The CDR3, as DNA: TGTGCCAGCAGCTTAGCGCGGGAGGGCCTTGCGATTGAGCAGTTCTTC. This encodes CASSLAREGLAIEQFF. Variable domain in full (rest from reference TRBV7-6 and TRBJ2-1): GAGVSQSPRYKVTKRGQDVALRCDPISGHVSLYWYRQALGQGPEFLTYFNYEAQQDKSGLPNDRFSAERPEGSISTLTIQRTEQRDSAMYRCASSLAREGLAIEQFFGPGTRLTVL.

The V gene is TRBV5-1, the J gene TRBJ1-1, with D maybe TRBD1 (5 bases). Germline V lookup: CDR1 SGHRS, CDR2 YFSETQ. The length of the CDR3 is 12 residues. V dropped 2 bases and J dropped 6 bases, with 8 bases sitting between them. DNA for the CDR3: TGCGCCAGCAGCTTCTCGGGGCCTGAAGCTTTCTTT. Residues: CASSFSGPEAFF.

The V gene is TRBV4-1, the J gene TRBJ2-1; 14 bases align to TRBD2. With V trimmed by 4 bases and J by 14 bases, 10 bases remained unmatched. Germline CDR1 MGHRA, CDR2 YSYEKL. This CDR3 has 15 residues. This CDR3 reads CASSPAGLAGDNEFF. In DNA, the CDR3 is TGCGCCAGCAGCCCGGCGGGACTAGCGGGAGACAACGAGTTCTTC.

The count of this clone is one. J is TRBJ1-1 and V is TRBV25-1, with a tentative D call TRBD1 (6 bases). The CDR3 is made up of 12 amino acids. CDR1 is MGHDK, CDR2 SYGVNS, per germline. Trimming left V 4 bases short and J 8 bases short, with 11 bases between. The CDR3: CASSGGQLEAFF. CDR3 nucleotides: TGTGCCAGCAGTGGGGGACAACTCGAAGCTTTCTTT.

This rearrangement joins TRBV2 to TRBJ2-1, with 15 bases lining up with TRBD2. V was clipped by 3 bases and J by 6 bases; unmatched bases: 6. The germline gives CDR1 SNHLY, CDR2 FYNNEI. The CDR3 spans 17 residues. This chain's CDR3 is CASSDTGTSGRINEQFF. The CDR3 DNA reads as TGTGCCAGCAGTGATACCGGGACTAGCGGGAGGATCAATGAGCAGTTCTTC.